The following is a T cell receptor (beta chain) sequence with its context. What it recognizes is unknown. The TCR beta cDNA libraries contained unique molecular identifiers. Each batch of roughly 1 to 11 million T cells produced roughly 0.5 million cDNA molecules. One entry per CDR3 protein, called by TCRdb with MiXCR from the PCR reads. The sample yields about 770,000 distinct CDR3 sequences, 40% to 55% seen once. Trimming took 8 bases from V and 15 from J, leaving 20 bases between them. The CDR3 totals 12 residues. Germline-derived CDR1 and CDR2 are SEHNR and FQNEAQ (reference sequence). This sample was taken from a study of post-analysis software for immune sequencing data. Study-wide points: A handful of TRBV segments appeared more often in patients than in controls, and TRBV5-6, TRBV5-1 and TRBV20-1 were among these. Comparison with controls showed significantly lower normalized Chao1 diversity in multiple sclerosis patients.

The source is a girl aged 5-17 years with multiple sclerosis. The sequenced material came from blood. This rearrangement joins TRBV7-9 to TRBJ2-1; tentatively, D is TRBD2 (7 bases). The CDR3 nucleotides read TGTGCCAGCTCTAGGGGGGGCAGGGCCGCGTTCTTC. It yields the protein CASSRGGRAAFF. Variable domain in full (rest from reference TRBV7-9 and TRBJ2-1): DTGVSQNPRHKITKRGQNVTFRCDPISEHNRLYWYRQTLGQGPEFLTYFQNEAQLEKSRLLSDRFSAERPKGSFSTLEIQRTEQGDSAMYLCASSRGGRAAFFGPGTRLTVL.